This entry concerns a single TCR beta chain. Antigen specificity is unknown. The entry originates in a study of blood T cells in healthy people across ages. Combining a sample-barcoded 5' primer with a J-beta primer mix, a second PCR ran for about 7 to 11 cycles. One entry per CDR3 protein results from TCRdb running MiXCR on the 5' RACE reads. The top ten hold 25% to 30% of the sample, which has approximately 790,000 distinct CDR3 sequences, approximately 67% seen once. Study-wide findings and caveats: Age showed a roughly linear inverse relationship with TCR beta diversity per million T cells.

Germline CDR1 and CDR2: SGHRS and YFSETQ. This CDR3 has 15 residues. The V and J ends lost 3 bases and 5 bases, in that order; junction bases with no gene match: 5. This TCR came from a man in his thirties or forties in good health. V is TRBV5-1 and J is TRBJ1-6, with 7 bases fitting TRBD1. Sequencing was done on a sample of blood. The CDR3 here is CASSWGQTHNSPLHF. CDR3 nucleotide sequence: TGCGCCAGCAGCTGGGGACAGACCCATAATTCACCCCTCCACTTT.